The T cell receptor (beta chain) described here comes from a study of blood T cell repertoires in COVID-19 (dated by TCRdb to between 2020 and 2021). Turning to the overall study: The collaborator samples originated in the United States, Italy and Spain and spanned the acute and convalescent phases of COVID-19. A de-identified subject ID, COVID-19 status, age in years and sex were almost always included in the sample metadata. The repertoires were made available in a free public database intended to serve as a resource for research on the immune response to SARS-CoV-2. The prospective study material was composed of cDNA or gDNA derived from T cells, B-cell-depleted T cells, or PBMCs. The samples were drawn from two sources: the first 160 participants of the ongoing ImmuneRACE study, and 1,000 to 1,500 subjects contributed by 6 global collaborators. Subjects who had been exposed to COVID-19, were actively infected with it, or had recovered from it provided the deeply sampled blood TCRbeta repertoires that made up the dataset. HLA class I and class II types, where available, came from metadata supplied by the sample provider rather than from assay-based typing.

Collaborating institutions collected whole blood in K2EDTA tubes following their own protocols. Collaborator samples were shipped for TCRbeta analysis as frozen whole blood, isolated PBMCs, or DNA extracted from either sample type. Comments on this clone: No cognate antigen has been identified for it. It has no much larger one-base neighbor in the sample; base qualities were not kept.

What the study reported, not specific to this receptor: The amount of clinical and demographic metadata varied by source and participant and was provided uncurated.

The immunoSEQ Assay, a bias-controlled multiplex PCR, was used to amplify TCRbeta CDR3 regions from genomic DNA. The paper's processing steps were these. Nucleated cell counts per sample were estimated from amplification of reference gene primers within the assay. Sequence reads were collapsed and filtered to measure the absolute abundance of every unique TCRbeta CDR3 rearrangement. For each sample, productive Simpson clonality was calculated by taking the square root of Simpson's diversity index across productive rearrangements. What TCRdb holds here is the immuneACCESS table cut down to in-frame rearrangements. Part of the clones is not present; checked against another copy, under half of the missing clones reflect an unresolved V gene, and the others are unexplained. V and J calls and clone size come straight from that table; D and trimming were deduced from the DNA. A total of about 130,000 clones appear in this sample, less than 85% of them only once. 10% to 15% of the sample is in the top ten clones.

This clonotype originated in a woman aged 55-75 years with acute or convalescent COVID-19. The sample was peripheral blood.

The CDR3 sequence is CASSLSTVSGNTIYF. In nucleotide form, the sequence is TGTGCCAGCAGCCTCTCGACAGTCTCTGGAAACACCATATATTTT. The chain is assembled from TRBV9 and TRBJ1-3; the best D guess is TRBD1, with 5 bases matching. The V end loses 4 bases and the J end loses 0 bases, and a stretch of 11 bases separates them. The CDR3 runs 15 amino acids, cysteine and phenylalanine included. Just the 45-base CDR3 DNA is kept, in frame starting at base 1. The germline V gene supplies CDR1 SGDLS and CDR2 YYNGEE.